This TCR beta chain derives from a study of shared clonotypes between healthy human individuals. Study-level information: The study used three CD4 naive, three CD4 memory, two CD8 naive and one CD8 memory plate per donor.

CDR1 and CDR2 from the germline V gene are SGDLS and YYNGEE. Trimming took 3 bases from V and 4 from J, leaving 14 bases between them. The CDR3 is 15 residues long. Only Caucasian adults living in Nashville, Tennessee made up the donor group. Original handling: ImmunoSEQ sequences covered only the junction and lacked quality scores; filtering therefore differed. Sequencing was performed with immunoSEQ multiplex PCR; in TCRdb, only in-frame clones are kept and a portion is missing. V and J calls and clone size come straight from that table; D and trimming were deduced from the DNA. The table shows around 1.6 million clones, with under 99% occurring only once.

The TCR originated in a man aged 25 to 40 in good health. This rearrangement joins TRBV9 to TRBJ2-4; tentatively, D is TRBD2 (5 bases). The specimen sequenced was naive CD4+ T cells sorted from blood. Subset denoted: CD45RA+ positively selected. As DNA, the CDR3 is TGTGCCAGCAGCGAGTCAGGTCGGGGTAAAAACATTCAGTACTTC. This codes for CASSESGRGKNIQYF.